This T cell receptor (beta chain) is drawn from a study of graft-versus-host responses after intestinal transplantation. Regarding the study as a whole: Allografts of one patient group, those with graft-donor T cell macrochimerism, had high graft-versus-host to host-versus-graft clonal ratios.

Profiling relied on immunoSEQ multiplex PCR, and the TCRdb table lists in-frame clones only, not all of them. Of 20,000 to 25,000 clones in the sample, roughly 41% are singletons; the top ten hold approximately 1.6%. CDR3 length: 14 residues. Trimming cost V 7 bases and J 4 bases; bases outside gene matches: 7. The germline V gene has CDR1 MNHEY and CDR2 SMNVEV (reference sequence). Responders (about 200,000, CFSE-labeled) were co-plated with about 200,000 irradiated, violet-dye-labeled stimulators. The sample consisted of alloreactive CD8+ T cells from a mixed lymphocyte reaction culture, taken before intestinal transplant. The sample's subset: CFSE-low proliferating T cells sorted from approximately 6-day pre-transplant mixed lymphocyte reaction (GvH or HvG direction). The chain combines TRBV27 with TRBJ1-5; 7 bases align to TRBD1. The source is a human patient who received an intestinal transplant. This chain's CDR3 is CASNLDRENQPQHF. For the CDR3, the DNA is TGTGCCAGCAATCTAGACAGGGAGAATCAGCCCCAGCATTTT.